The present T cell receptor (beta chain) was sequenced within a study of blood T cell repertoires in COVID-19. Whole-study context: The United States, Italy and Spain supplied acute and convalescent COVID-19 samples. PBMCs, B-cell-depleted T cells, or T cells provided the cDNA or gDNA that made up the material.

Trimming took 4 bases from V and 2 from J; bases not matched to a gene: 4. The CDR3 is 14 amino acids. From germline, CDR1 is SGHDN and CDR2 FVKESK. Residents of about two dozen US areas, aged roughly 18 to 89 years, made up the participants. Participants were placed into cohorts based on the clinical history they reported. Method: immunoSEQ multiplex PCR; TCRdb's copy keeps in-frame clones and lacks some. The sample records 120,000 to 150,000 clones, 75% to 90% being singletons. This clonotype was obtained from a man in his forties or fifties in a cohort exposed to, infected with or recovered from COVID-19 (not recorded which). The V gene is TRBV14, the J gene TRBJ2-7, with 8 bases matching TRBD1. Sequencing was performed on PBMCs or T cells enriched from blood (not recorded which). The CDR3 DNA reads as TGTGCCAGCAGCCCCGGACAGGGAACCTACGAGCAGTACTTC. Translated: CASSPGQGTYEQYF.